This is a list of T cell receptor beta chains from one sample in a study of cytomegalovirus exposure and HLA in healthy donors. The assay was immunoSEQ multiplex PCR, and TCRdb's table has in-frame clones only and misses some. The table for this sample gives some 72,000 clones. The sample consisted of PBMCs. These receptors were collected from a man aged 25-45 years in good health and CMV-seronegative. Both conserved end residues are part of each CDR3. The D gene is left open where the match is weak.

D,J,V,DNA,CDR3
TRBD1,TRBJ2-5,TRBV29-1,TGCAGCGTGCTGACAGGGGAAGAGACCCAGTACTTC,CSVLTGEETQYF
TRBD1,TRBJ2-7,TRBV29-1,TGCAGCGTTGAAGATGGGGACAGGGTAGGCAACGAGCAGTACTTC,CSVEDGDRVGNEQYF
NA,TRBJ2-5,TRBV2,TGTGCCAGCAGCCTCGATTCCCCAGGGGTGGGAGAGACCCAGTACTTC,CASSLDSPGVGETQYF
NA,TRBJ2-3,TRBV7-7,TGTGCTAGCAGCCCCCTCGGTTTCGCGAACACAGATACGCAGTATTTT,CASSPLGFANTDTQYF
NA,TRBJ2-1,TRBV7-3,TGTGCCAGCAGCTTCAGCGGGTCTCGCTACAATGAGCAGTTCTTC,CASSFSGSRYNEQFF
TRBD1,TRBJ1-4,TRBV25-1,TGTGCCAGCAGTTTGGGGACAGTACGTGAAAAACTGTTTTTT,CASSLGTVREKLFF
NA,TRBJ1-1,TRBV9,TGTGCCAGCAGCCCTCTCGCTCCTCCGACGGGTGAAGCTTTCTTT,CASSPLAPPTGEAFF
NA,TRBJ2-3,TRBV4-2,TGTGCCAGCAGCCAAGACTGGCGCCCAGGGGTAGATACGCAGTATTTT,CASSQDWRPGVDTQYF
TRBD2,TRBJ2-3,TRBV7-2,TGTGCCAGCAGCTCAGTCCCGGGACTAGCGGGAGGCCAAGATACGCAGTATTTT,CASSSVPGLAGGQDTQYF
NA,TRBJ1-1,TRBV11-2,TGTGCCAGCAGCTTTTATAGAAACACTGAAGCTTTCTTT,CASSFYRNTEAFF
TRBD1,TRBJ2-7,TRBV11-3,TGTGCCAGCAGCCTCATATCCGGGACAGGGGGCTACGAGCAGTACTTC,CASSLISGTGGYEQYF
TRBD1,TRBJ1-2,TRBV7-2,TGTGCCAGCGGCGCCGGACAGGGATATGGCTACACCTTC,CASGAGQGYGYTF
NA,TRBJ2-7,TRBV7-2,TGTGCCAGCAGCTTACTCCTGGAGCAGTACTTC,CASSLLLEQYF
NA,TRBJ1-2,TRBV2,TGTGCCAGCAGTGAAGCTCCCAGAGCGGGGGCCTATGGCTACACCTTC,CASSEAPRAGAYGYTF
NA,TRBJ2-7,TRBV18,TGTGCCAGCTCACCCCCGGGGCAGGGGTACGAGCAGTACTTC,CASSPPGQGYEQYF
TRBD2,TRBJ2-3,TRBV10-1,TGCGCCAGCAGTGAGGGGCGGGGGGGCCCAGATACGCAGTATTTT,CASSEGRGGPDTQYF
NA,TRBJ1-3,TRBV7-9,TGTGCCAGCAGCTTATCTCTCCTCTCTGGAAACACCATATATTTT,CASSLSLLSGNTIYF
NA,TRBJ1-3,TRBV7-2,TGTGCCAGCAGCTTTGGCAGGCAAAGCACCATATATTTT,CASSFGRQSTIYF
TRBD1,TRBJ1-1,TRBV6-5,TGTGCCAGCAGTTTCCGCGGGACAGGGGGCACTGAAGCTTTCTTT,CASSFRGTGGTEAFF
NA,TRBJ2-3,TRBV5-1,TGCGCCAGCAGCGCGTCAGGGGATACGCAGTATTTT,CASSASGDTQYF
NA,TRBJ2-5,TRBV7-8,TGTGCCAGCAGCTTCCCCCGGGGGTCCAGGGAGACCCAGTACTTC,CASSFPRGSRETQYF
TRBD2,TRBJ2-3,TRBV7-3,TGTGCCAGCAGCTCGGTAGCGGGCGAGAGGTATTTT,CASSSVAGERYF
NA,TRBJ2-7,TRBV7-2,TGTGCCAGCAGCTATATCGTGGCAGGGGTCAACGAGCAGTACTTC,CASSYIVAGVNEQYF
TRBD1,TRBJ1-5,TRBV29-1,TGCAGCGTTGGAGGGACAGGGGGTCAGCCCCAGCATTTT,CSVGGTGGQPQHF
TRBD1,TRBJ1-2,TRBV29-1,TGCAGCGTAGGGACAGGGTATGGCTACACCTTC,CSVGTGYGYTF
TRBD2,TRBJ2-3,TRBV10-3,TGTGCCATCAGTGAGTCGAGCGGGGGGGTCACAGATACGCAGTATTTT,CAISESSGGVTDTQYF
NA,TRBJ1-4,TRBV28,TGTGCCAGCAGTTTACAGGCAGGCATGAATGAAAAACTGTTTTTT,CASSLQAGMNEKLFF
TRBD2,TRBJ2-1,TRBV5-1,TGCGCCAGCAGCCGGCAGGCTAGCGGGGATGAGCAGTTCTTC,CASSRQASGDEQFF
TRBD1,TRBJ2-2,TRBV5-6,TGTGCCAGCAGCAACCTTGGACAGGGGGCACGGACCGGGGAGCTGTTTTTT,CASSNLGQGARTGELFF
TRBD1,TRBJ1-2,TRBV19,TGTGCCAGTAGTAGCTTCGACAGGGGAATTGACTATGGCTACACCTTC,CASSSFDRGIDYGYTF
NA,TRBJ2-3,TRBV30,TGTGCCTGGAGGAGGGGGGGAGGAGGGGCAGATACGCAGTATTTT,CAWRRGGGGADTQYF
NA,TRBJ1-2,TRBV7-8,TGTGCCAGCAGCCCGCGAAGGGTAGGGGGTAACTATGGCTACACCTTC,CASSPRRVGGNYGYTF
TRBD2,TRBJ2-7,TRBV9,TGTGCCAGCAGCCCTCGGACTAGCGGCTACGAGCAGTACTTC,CASSPRTSGYEQYF
NA,TRBJ1-5,TRBV10-2,TGCGCCAGCAGCCCACAGATCAATCAGCCCCAGCATTTT,CASSPQINQPQHF
TRBD1,TRBJ1-5,TRBV14,TGTGCCAGCAGACGGGACAGGGCGGCTTATCAGCCCCAGCATTTT,CASRRDRAAYQPQHF